One and the same sample provided the 18 T cell receptor beta chains below, sequenced in a study of OX40 agonist ivuxolimab in advanced cancers. Generated by immunoSEQ multiplex PCR, the TCRdb table keeps only in-frame clones and is missing some. Counted here are some 50,000 clones, about 87% occurring once; the ten biggest clones make up about 1.7%. The starting material was CD4+ or CD8+ T cells sorted from blood, obtained in a trial of the OX40 agonist ivuxolimab. Every receptor here comes from an adult with an advanced solid tumor such as melanoma, head and neck, liver or kidney cancer.

The gene calls are TRBV21-1 and TRBJ1-4. TRBV21-1 is tagged as a pseudogene. The CDR3 has 12 residues. This CDR3 reads CASSKAGEKLFF. The CDR3 nucleotides read TGTGCCAGCAGCAAAGCGGGTGAAAAACTGTTTTTT.

J is TRBJ2-5 and V is TRBV13; 7 positions agree with TRBD1. The ends lost 5 bases at V and 4 bases at J; junction bases unmatched: 19. This CDR3 spans 18 amino acids. The V gene's germline CDR1 is PRHDT and CDR2 FYEKMQ (reference sequence). CDR3 sequence reads: CASSQKNRQGNPRETQYF. CDR3 nucleotide sequence: TGTGCCAGCAGCCAAAAAAATCGACAGGGTAATCCTCGAGAGACCCAGTACTTC.

This chain connects TRBV9 to TRBJ1-1; 10 bases align to TRBD1. CDR1 is SGDLS and CDR2 is YYNGEE in the germline V gene. The CDR3 is 16 residues long. V dropped 4 bases and J dropped 3; count of bases not matched to a gene: 9. DNA of the CDR3: TGTGCCAGCAGCCCCCGACAGGGGGCGCAGGACACTGAAGCTTTCTTT. Amino acid sequence: CASSPRQGAQDTEAFF.

The CDR3 sequence: CASSKGQTGSSGNTIYF. CDR3 nucleotide sequence: TGTGCCAGCAGCAAGGGACAGACAGGAAGCTCTGGAAACACCATATATTTT. This chain links TRBV21-1 with TRBJ1-3; the D call TRBD1 from the table was never checked on the DNA. TRBV21-1 is classified as a pseudogene. The CDR3 is 17 amino acids.

This clone was seen once. The chain joins TRBV12-5 to TRBJ2-1; 7 nucleotides line up with TRBD1. J was trimmed by 7 bases and V by 6 bases; bases with no gene match: 3. This CDR3 spans 12 amino acids. CDR1 is LGHNT, CDR2 FRNRAP, per germline. CDR3 coding DNA: TGTGCTAGTGGGACAGGGTGGAATGAGCAGTTCTTC. Translating it yields CASGTGWNEQFF.

V and J are TRBV18 and TRBJ1-1; unclear D gene. The CDR3 runs to 16 residues. V lost 1 base and J lost 6, with 18 bases in between. From germline, CDR1 is KGHSH and CDR2 LQKENI. In DNA form, the CDR3 reads TGTGCCAGCTCACCACTATCTCTCGGGGATGGGGCTGAAGCTTTCTTT. Its protein product is CASSPLSLGDGAEAFF.

The chain links TRBV30 to TRBJ1-6; D is unresolved. V lost 0 bases to trimming and J lost 9 bases, with 9 bases between them. CDR1 is GTSNPN, CDR2 SVGIG, per germline (reference sequence). The CDR3 sequence is 13 residues long. In nucleotides, the CDR3 is TGTGCCTGGAGTGTTCGGCTGGGTTCACCCCTCCACTTT. It encodes CAWSVRLGSPLHF. Based on the CDR3 plus reference TRBV30 and TRBJ1-6, the full variable domain is SQTIHQWPATLVQPVGSPLSLECTVEGTSNPNLYWYRQAAGRGLQLLFYSVGIGQISSEVPQNLSASRPQDRQFILSSKKLLLSDSGFYLCAWSVRLGSPLHFGNGTRLTVT.

The V and J genes are TRBV30 and TRBJ1-1; D is ambiguous. This CDR3 is built from 13 residues. Trimming removed 2 bases from V and 2 bases from J, with 9 bases in between. CDR1 is GTSNPN and CDR2 is SVGIG in the germline V gene (reference sequence). The CDR3 region is CAWSKGRNTEAFF. CDR3 DNA sequence: TGTGCCTGGAGTAAGGGCCGCAACACTGAAGCTTTCTTT.

CDR3: CASSPGRQGTTNEKLFF. The CDR3 DNA reads TGCGCCAGCAGCCCAGGGAGACAGGGAACAACTAATGAAAAACTGTTTTTT. The chain joins TRBV5-1 to TRBJ1-4; 7 nucleotides line up with TRBD1. With V trimmed by 4 bases and J by 0 bases, 9 bases remained unmatched. The length of the CDR3 is 17 residues. In germline, CDR1 is SGHRS, CDR2 YFSETQ.

The chain uses TRBV7-8 and TRBJ1-1; possible D gene TRBD1, 6 bases. The CDR3 covers 14 residues. Trimming pared 5 bases from V and 8 bases from J, leaving 18 bases between. Per germline, CDR1 SGHVS and CDR2 FQNEAQ. The CDR3 is CASSPLLRGHEAFF. The CDR3 DNA is TGTGCCAGCAGCCCCCTTCTTCGGGGGCACGAAGCTTTCTTT.

DNA of the CDR3: TGTGCCAGCAGCGGCGGACTGAAAACTTACCCCTACAATGAGCAGTTCTTC. Translation gives CASSGGLKTYPYNEQFF. The chain is built from TRBV9 and TRBJ2-1; a weak D match, TRBD2 (5 bases). With 3 bases removed from V and 2 bases from J, the gap between germline ends came to 18 bases. Germline V lookup: CDR1 SGDLS, CDR2 YYNGEE. The CDR3 totals 17 residues.

This rearrangement joins TRBV6-6 to TRBJ2-3; 7 bases line up with TRBD1. Germline CDR1 and CDR2: MNHNY and SVGAGI (reference sequence). The CDR3 is made up of 14 amino acids. J was trimmed by 1 base and V by 5 bases; bases with no gene match: 3. The CDR3 loop is CASSTGQRTDTQYF. CDR3 coding DNA: TGTGCCAGCAGTACGGGACAGCGCACAGATACGCAGTATTTT.

The genes are TRBV7-2 and TRBJ2-1; D is possibly TRBD2 (5 bases). CDR1 and CDR2 (germline): SGHTA, FQGNSA. The CDR3 is 16 amino acids. Trimming stripped 5 bases from V and 10 bases from J, with 24 bases between. The DNA for the CDR3 is TGTGCCAGCAGCGTAGAGTATTCCAGCCCGGGCGGGGAGCAGTTCTTC. Translated, it gives CASSVEYSSPGGEQFF.

The V call is TRBV27, the J call TRBJ1-5; no definite D call. Germline CDR1 and CDR2: MNHEY and SMNVEV (reference sequence). This CDR3 has 13 amino acids. V shed 0 bases and J shed 6 bases, with 6 bases lying between them. The CDR3: CASSLSWIQPQHF. The CDR3 DNA reads as TGTGCCAGCAGTTTATCCTGGATTCAGCCCCAGCATTTT.

This clone was counted once. The chain recombines TRBV5-1 with TRBJ2-7; 7 nucleotides line up with TRBD1. The CDR3 is 15 residues long. Trimming cost V 0 bases and J 6 bases; bases outside gene matches: 9. Germline-derived CDR1 and CDR2 are SGHRS and YFSETQ. The DNA for the CDR3 is TGCGCCAGCAGCTTGGCCTTAGGGGGCGTTTCCGAGCAGTACTTC. This translates into CASSLALGGVSEQYF.

J is TRBJ1-5 and V is TRBV6-5; 8 bases map to TRBD1. Germline V gives CDR1 MNHEY, CDR2 SVGAGI. V dropped 4 bases and J dropped 3; count of bases not matched to a gene: 8. There are 16 residues in the CDR3. For the CDR3, the DNA is TGTGCCAGCAGTTCAAAATCCAGGGGGCTCAATCAGCCCCAGCATTTT. Its protein product is CASSSKSRGLNQPQHF.

This clone was counted between two and nine times. The CDR3 coding sequence is TGTGCCAGCAGAGGGACTAGCGGGGACTCCTACGAGCAGTACTTC. This codes for CASRGTSGDSYEQYF. The chain combines TRBV28 with TRBJ2-7; 13 bases are a match to TRBD2. This CDR3 contains 15 residues. V trimming: 6 bases; J trimming: 0 bases; junction bases outside the gene matches: 2. Germline V gene data show CDR1 as MDHEN and CDR2 as SYDVKM.

This clone is medium-sized in the sample. Other DNA sequences within the sample encode an identical CDR3. This sequence joins TRBV19 and TRBJ1-4; D ambiguous. V lost 1 base to trimming and J lost 9 bases, with 6 bases between them. This CDR3 comprises 12 residues. Per the germline V gene, CDR1 is LNHDA and CDR2 is SQIVND (reference sequence). This CDR3 is CASSIGGKKLFF. The CDR3 DNA follows: TGTGCCAGTAGTATAGGAGGTAAAAAACTGTTTTTT.